The T cell receptor (beta chain) under discussion was sequenced for a study of OX40 agonist ivuxolimab in advanced cancers. Overall study results and limits: The investigators did not determine what antigen specificity the expanded peripheral T cells had.

Worth noting for this clone: The antigen is undetermined.

The table came from immunoSEQ multiplex PCR; TCRdb's copy has only in-frame clones and leaves some out. The profile covers about 62,000 clones, with roughly nine tenths appearing a single time and around 0.8% taken by the ten largest. Looked up from germline, CDR1 is GTSNPN and CDR2 is SVGIG (reference sequence). V was trimmed by 2 bases and J by 8 bases, leaving 4 bases between them. This CDR3 has 10 amino acids. The sample was CD4+ or CD8+ T cells sorted from blood, taken in a trial of the OX40 agonist ivuxolimab. The receptor comes from an adult with an advanced solid tumor such as melanoma, head and neck, liver or kidney cancer. V gene TRBV30 combines with J gene TRBJ1-3; D uncertain. This chain's CDR3 is CAWSLDTIYF. CDR3 nucleotide sequence: TGTGCCTGGAGTTTGGACACCATATATTTT.